These 5 T cell receptor beta chains were sequenced from one sample in a study of cytomegalovirus exposure and HLA in healthy donors. It was with 60 Vbeta and 13 Jbeta primers that the PCR ran. The protocol was immunoSEQ multiplex PCR, while the TCRdb copy is restricted to in-frame clones and leaves out a portion. The sample contains roughly 160,000 clones, 75% of which appear only once. The sample consisted of PBMCs. Receptors originate from a female donor in good health and CMV-seronegative.

The V gene is TRBV10-2, the J gene TRBJ1-1, with TRBD1 identical over 10 bases. Per germline, CDR1 WSHSY and CDR2 SAAADI. This CDR3 is built from 14 residues. V lost 8 bases to trimming and J lost 1 base; unmatched junction nucleotides: 4. CDR3 bases: TGCGCCAGCTCTTGGACAGGGGGGAACACTGAAGCTTTCTTT. This codes for CASSWTGGNTEAFF.

J is TRBJ2-5 and V is TRBV6-6; TRBD1 aligns across 9 bases. CDR3 size: 14 residues. With V trimmed by 6 bases and J by 2 bases, 4 bases remained unmatched. Germline lookup yields CDR1 MNHNY and CDR2 SVGAGI (reference sequence). For the CDR3, the DNA is TGTGCCAGCAGGGGACAGGGATTACAAGAGACCCAGTACTTC. It specifies CASRGQGLQETQYF.

The chain uses TRBV4-3 and TRBJ1-6; D is unclear. Germline loops: CDR1 LGHNA, CDR2 YSLEER. V was pared by 3 bases and J by 0 bases, with 15 bases between. The CDR3 runs 18 residues. The CDR3 sequence is CASSQRLTRSSYNSPLHF. The CDR3 DNA sequence: TGCGCCAGCAGCCAGAGACTGACCCGCAGCTCCTATAATTCACCCCTCCACTTT.

This sequence joins TRBV29-1 and TRBJ2-5; 8 positions match TRBD2. Germline V CDR1 and CDR2: SQVTM, ANQGSEA. There are 13 residues in the CDR3. The V gene end was trimmed by 5 bases and the J gene end by 5 bases; junction bases not matched to a gene: 7. The DNA for the CDR3 is TGCAGCGTTTTGCGGGAGCGGGGGGAGACCCAGTACTTC. It translates to CSVLRERGETQYF.

The V gene is TRBV19, the J gene TRBJ1-5, with 9 bases fitting TRBD1. The CDR3 spans 14 residues. The V gene's germline CDR1 is LNHDA and CDR2 SQIVND (reference sequence). V shed 10 bases, J shed 2 bases, and the junction held 6 bases outside the gene matches. CDR3 in amino acids: CATYRGQGNQPQHF. In DNA form, the CDR3 reads TGTGCCACCTACAGGGGGCAAGGCAATCAGCCCCAGCATTTT. Variable domain in full (rest from reference TRBV19 and TRBJ1-5): DGGITQSPKYLFRKEGQNVTLSCEQNLNHDAMYWYRQDPGQGLRLIYYSQIVNDFQKGDIAEGYSVSREKKESFPLTVTSAQKNPTAFYLCATYRGQGNQPQHFGDGTRLSIL.